This entry lists 25 T cell receptor beta chains sequenced from one sample in a study of CD8+ T cells in alopecia areata. Isolated RNA was reverse transcribed into cDNA used as the sequencing template. The protocol was immunoSEQ multiplex PCR, while the TCRdb copy is restricted to in-frame clones and leaves out a portion. The profile shows some 130,000 clones, more than 40% of them singletons. The source material was CD8+ T cells sorted from blood, sampled at week 0. The receptors shown here come from a human donor with alopecia areata.

This clone was seen a handful of times. The chain couples TRBV2 to TRBJ2-1, with 8 bases lining up with TRBD2. Germline V gene lookup returns CDR1 SNHLY and CDR2 FYNNEI. The CDR3 is made up of 14 amino acids. The V and J ends lost 10 bases and 6 bases, in that order; junction bases with no gene match: 11. In nucleotides, the CDR3 is TGTGCCAACTCGCCGAGCGGGGGCCGCAATGAGCAGTTCTTC. Amino acid sequence: CANSPSGGRNEQFF.

J is TRBJ2-7 and V is TRBV13; the D is unclear. Germline V gene sequence: CDR1 PRHDT, CDR2 FYEKMQ (reference sequence). This CDR3 spans 11 amino acids. V was cut by 3 bases and J by 7 bases, with 7 bases left in between. Here the CDR3 reads CASSLLREQYF. In DNA form, the CDR3 reads TGTGCCAGCAGCTTGCTACGAGAGCAGTACTTC. Combining the CDR3 with reference TRBV13 and TRBJ2-7 gives the whole variable domain AAGVIQSPRHLIKEKRETATLKCYPIPRHDTVYWYQQGPGQDPQFLISFYEKMQSDKGSIPDRFSAQQFSDYHSELNMSSLELGDSALYFCASSLLREQYFGPGTRLTVT.

This rearrangement joins TRBV30 to TRBJ2-5; D not certain. The CDR3 has 13 residues. Trimming took 0 bases from V and 1 from J, leaving 6 bases between them. Germline loops: CDR1 GTSNPN, CDR2 SVGIG (reference sequence). In nucleotides, the CDR3 is TGTGCCTGGAGTGTAAATACCCAAGAGACCCAGTACTTC. Protein product: CAWSVNTQETQYF.

The gene calls are TRBV6-5 and TRBJ1-1, with TRBD1 as a possible D gene (5 bases). This CDR3 region has 12 residues. Germline CDR1 reads MNHEY; CDR2 reads SVGAGI. The V end was cut by 0 bases, the J end by 11 bases, with 10 bases between. The CDR3 coding sequence is TGTGCCAGCAGTTACTCGACTGGGGACGCTTTCTTT. This codes for CASSYSTGDAFF.

The chain employs TRBV25-1 and TRBJ1-6; no clear D. This CDR3 is built from 13 residues. The germline CDR1 and CDR2 sequences are MGHDK and SYGVNS. V lost 7 bases, J lost 4 bases, and 8 bases lay in between. The CDR3 sequence: CASTPGYNSPLHF. The CDR3 nucleotides are TGTGCCAGCACCCCCGGTTATAATTCACCCCTCCACTTT.

This clone appeared a few times. The CDR3 DNA reads as TGTGCCAGCAGCCCTGACAGGAGGGGCACAGATACGCAGTATTTT. Translation gives CASSPDRRGTDTQYF. This chain connects TRBV11-2 to TRBJ2-3; TRBD1 or TRBD2 may be the D gene (6 bases each). V lost 5 bases to trimming and J lost 1 base, with 13 bases between them. The CDR3 consists of 15 residues. CDR1 and CDR2 (germline): SGHAT, FQNNGV.

The J gene is TRBJ2-5, the V gene TRBV7-8; 8 bases fit TRBD2. The CDR3 is 16 residues long. The J segment lost 6 bases and the V segment lost 2 bases, leaving 11 bases of the junction unmatched. CDR1 is SGHVS and CDR2 is FQNEAQ in the germline V gene. In nucleotides, the CDR3 is TGTGCCAGCAGCTTATATCACGGGGGGGCCTTTAAGACCCAGTACTTC. It is translated as CASSLYHGGAFKTQYF.

The chain employs TRBV30 and TRBJ2-7; D remains ambiguous. Per the germline V gene, CDR1 is GTSNPN and CDR2 is SVGIG (reference sequence). V gave up 7 bases and J gave up 0 bases, with 16 bases separating them. The CDR3 is made up of 14 amino acids. CDR3 in DNA: TGTGCCTCGCTGGCAGTCGGCTACTCCTACGAGCAGTACTTC. This codes for CASLAVGYSYEQYF.

This chain uses TRBV4-1 with TRBJ2-7; 7 nucleotides align to TRBD1. Trimming removed 3 bases from V and 6 bases from J; junction bases left unmatched: 5. Germline V gene lookup returns CDR1 MGHRA and CDR2 YSYEKL. The CDR3 is 13 amino acids. The CDR3 reads CASSQVGTAEQYF. CDR3 nucleotides: TGCGCCAGCAGCCAGGTGGGGACAGCCGAGCAGTACTTC.

This clone showed up just a few times. The chain recombines TRBV9 with TRBJ1-3; 7 bases map to TRBD1. This CDR3 is 16 amino acids long. Per the germline V gene, CDR1 is SGDLS and CDR2 is YYNGEE. V shed 4 bases, J shed 0 bases, and the junction held 7 bases outside the gene matches. CDR3 in DNA: TGTGCCAGCAGCTTAAGGACAGGCATCTCTGGAAACACCATATATTTT. This translates into CASSLRTGISGNTIYF. The variable domain in full, completed from reference TRBV9 and TRBJ1-3, reads DSGVTQTPKHLITATGQRVTLRCSPRSGDLSVYWYQQSLDQGLQFLIQYYNGEERAKGNILERFSAQQFPDLHSELNLSSLELGDSALYFCASSLRTGISGNTIYFGEGSWLTVV.

Concerning this clone itself: In the same sample, other DNA sequences code for this CDR3. The chain is built from TRBV30 and TRBJ2-1; D is unresolved. V gave up 0 bases and J gave up 4 bases, with 7 bases separating them. Germline CDR1 and CDR2: GTSNPN and SVGIG (reference sequence). This CDR3 contains 13 residues. CDR3 DNA sequence: TGTGCCTGGAGTGTACTCGGTTACAATGAGCAGTTCTTC. It is translated as CAWSVLGYNEQFF.

This chain joins TRBV19 and TRBJ1-5; D may be TRBD1 (5 bases). Germline V gene sequence: CDR1 LNHDA, CDR2 SQIVND (reference sequence). Trimming took 7 bases from V and 4 from J, leaving 17 bases between them. This CDR3 contains 15 residues. The CDR3: CASTTGAFYNQPQHF. In DNA, the CDR3 is TGTGCCAGTACCACTGGGGCTTTTTATAATCAGCCCCAGCATTTT.

The CDR3 DNA follows: TGTGCCAGCAGCGTACCGGACCGTTACCCCGCAGATACGCAGTATTTT. It specifies CASSVPDRYPADTQYF. V and J are TRBV7-9 and TRBJ2-3; D remains ambiguous. This CDR3 has 16 amino acids. V was pared by 5 bases and J by 4 bases, with 19 bases between. Germline CDR1 is SEHNR and CDR2 is FQNEAQ (reference sequence).

V is TRBV4-2 and J is TRBJ1-1, with D unclear. CDR1 and CDR2 from the germline V gene are LGHNA and YNFKEQ. This CDR3 is 15 amino acids long. V was shortened by 3 bases and J by 0 bases, with 11 bases between the two germline ends. The CDR3 DNA reads TGTGCCAGCAGCCATCCTACCGGAGTGAACACTGAAGCTTTCTTT. Translation: CASSHPTGVNTEAFF.

The table lists this clone with a few counts. This chain joins TRBV13 and TRBJ2-1; D remains unclear. This CDR3 is 13 amino acids long. Between the trimmed V and J ends, which lost 1 base and 10 bases, there was a span of 11 bases. Looked up from germline, CDR1 is PRHDT and CDR2 is FYEKMQ (reference sequence). In DNA form, the CDR3 reads TGTGCCAGCAGCTTAGAAATCAGCCCCGAGCAGTTCTTC. The encoded protein is CASSLEISPEQFF.

This clone was seen just once. The chain employs TRBV5-6 and TRBJ1-5; D is undetermined. Trimming pared 4 bases from V and 7 bases from J, leaving 12 bases between. The CDR3 is made up of 13 amino acids. CDR1 SGHDT and CDR2 YYEEEE come from the germline V gene. The CDR3 DNA is TGTGCCAGCAGCAACGGGCTCGGGCAGCCCCAGCATTTT. It codes for CASSNGLGQPQHF.

This clone was counted only a few times. The chain combines TRBV5-6 with TRBJ1-1, with 11 bases lining up with TRBD1. Trimming at V came to 0 bases and at J to 3 bases, leaving 7 bases not matched to a gene. The CDR3 contains 17 residues. CDR1 and CDR2 from the germline V gene are SGHDT and YYEEEE. The CDR3 DNA reads TGTGCCAGCAGCTTGGACGGACAGGGGGCCGGGTACACTGAAGCTTTCTTT. Translated: CASSLDGQGAGYTEAFF.

This clone was observed a handful of times. The chain carries TRBV5-6 and TRBJ2-1; D may be TRBD2 (5 bases). The V and J ends lost 7 bases and 7 bases respectively, with 9 bases between them. Germline-derived CDR1 and CDR2 are SGHDT and YYEEEE. The CDR3 totals 11 residues. CDR3 sequence reads: CASDRGNEQFF. Written as DNA, the CDR3 is TGTGCCAGCGATCGGGGTAATGAGCAGTTCTTC. The full variable domain, in which reference TRBV5-6 and TRBJ2-1 provide the parts outside the CDR3, is DAGVTQSPTHLIKTRGQQVTLRCSPKSGHDTVSWYQQALGQGPQFIFQYYEEEERQRGNFPDRFSGHQFPNYSSELNVNALLLGDSALYLCASDRGNEQFFGPGTRLTVL.

The gene calls are TRBV4-1 and TRBJ2-7; TRBD1 agrees at 7 bases. CDR3 length: 14 residues. Germline CDR1 reads MGHRA; CDR2 reads YSYEKL. After removal of 3 bases from V and 3 bases from J, the junction contained 5 bases not matched to a gene. CDR3 nucleotide sequence: TGCGCCAGCAGCCATAACCGGGACAGCTACGAGCAGTACTTC. This sequence encodes CASSHNRDSYEQYF.

This rearrangement joins TRBV30 to TRBJ1-5; D is undetermined. This CDR3 is 12 amino acids long. CDR1 and CDR2 from the germline V gene are GTSNPN and SVGIG (reference sequence). V was cut by 1 base and J by 7 bases, with 8 bases left in between. The CDR3 sequence is CAWSEGRQPQHF. The CDR3 nucleotides are TGTGCCTGGAGTGAGGGAAGGCAGCCCCAGCATTTT.

V is TRBV5-6 and J is TRBJ2-7, with D unclear. Between the trimmed V and J ends, which lost 4 bases and 0 bases, there was a span of 8 bases. CDR3 length equals 13 residues. The germline gives CDR1 SGHDT, CDR2 YYEEEE. The CDR3, as DNA: TGTGCCAGCAGCGAGGCAAGCTCCTACGAGCAGTACTTC. Its protein product is CASSEASSYEQYF.

This clone was recorded only once. Written as DNA, the CDR3 is TGTGCTCAGACCTCCTATGGCTACACCTTC. Translation gives CAQTSYGYTF. This chain connects TRBV30 to TRBJ1-2, with no clear D. CDR3 length: 10 residues. Looked up from germline, CDR1 is GTSNPN and CDR2 is SVGIG (reference sequence).

V and J are TRBV30 and TRBJ1-2, with 7 bases that match TRBD1. Germline CDR1 is GTSNPN and CDR2 is SVGIG (reference sequence). This CDR3 region has 17 residues. Trimming cost V 0 bases and J 5 bases; bases outside gene matches: 15. The CDR3 nucleotides are TGTGCCTGGAGTGTACCGACGGAGACAGGGAGTAATTATGGCTACACCTTC. Its protein is CAWSVPTETGSNYGYTF.

The chain links TRBV27 to TRBJ1-4, with D uncertain. CDR3 length: 14 residues. Trimming pared 3 bases from V and 5 bases from J, leaving 10 bases between. CDR1 is MNHEY, CDR2 SMNVEV, per germline (reference sequence). CDR3 DNA sequence: TGTGCCAGCAGTTTGGGAGCCCAGAATGAAAAACTGTTTTTT. It codes for CASSLGAQNEKLFF.

The V and J genes are TRBV7-8 and TRBJ2-3; no definite D call. Germline V gives CDR1 SGHVS, CDR2 FQNEAQ. Trimming stripped 1 base from V and 2 bases from J, with 19 bases between. The CDR3 has 18 residues. CDR3 in DNA: TGTGCCAGCAGCTTAGTACGGGTTGGGCTAGTGTTCACAGATACGCAGTATTTT. It is translated as CASSLVRVGLVFTDTQYF.